The 28 T cell receptor beta chains below were found in one sample sequenced in a study of graft-versus-host responses after intestinal transplantation. The repertoire was sequenced with immunoSEQ multiplex PCR; TCRdb's copy has only in-frame clones and lacks some. The sample lists just under 100,000 clones; approximately 92% were seen once. The source was PBMCs, collected around 450 days after intestinal transplant. The source is a human patient who received an intestinal transplant, so some T cells may come from the graft donor.

This chain connects TRBV6-1 to TRBJ1-1, with no clear D. CDR3 size: 14 residues. V lost 10 bases and J 1 base, leaving 16 bases between the germline ends. Germline CDR1 MNHNS, CDR2 SASEGT. The CDR3 sequence is CATRGGLGNTEAFF. In DNA form, the CDR3 reads TGTGCCACCCGCGGAGGGCTGGGGAACACTGAAGCTTTCTTT.

The rearrangement links TRBV11-1 to TRBJ1-2, with D possibly TRBD1 on 5 matching bases. This CDR3 is built from 14 residues. The germline V and J ends were trimmed by 5 bases and 8 bases, with 18 bases remaining between them. Looked up from germline, CDR1 is SGHAT and CDR2 is FQDESV (reference sequence). As DNA, the CDR3 is TGTGCCAGCAGCCCGGACACCCGGTTTGGCGGCTACACCTTC. It yields the protein CASSPDTRFGGYTF.

Written as DNA, the CDR3 is TGTGCCAGCAGCTTGTTTTCGGGTAGAAGAGGCAAAAATGAGCAGTTCTTC. This sequence encodes CASSLFSGRRGKNEQFF. The chain employs TRBV5-6 and TRBJ2-1; D is unresolved. V was clipped by 1 base and J by 7 bases, with 21 bases between them. The CDR3 runs to 17 residues. CDR1 and CDR2 from the germline V gene are SGHDT and YYEEEE. The whole variable domain, remainder taken from reference TRBV5-6 and TRBJ2-1, is DAGVTQSPTHLIKTRGQQVTLRCSPKSGHDTVSWYQQALGQGPQFIFQYYEEEERQRGNFPDRFSGHQFPNYSSELNVNALLLGDSALYLCASSLFSGRRGKNEQFFGPGTRLTVL.

The V call is TRBV6-6, the J call TRBJ1-6; D uncertain. This CDR3 region has 12 residues. Trimming left V 7 bases short and J 0 bases short, with 1 base between. The germline V gene has CDR1 MNHNY and CDR2 SVGAGI (reference sequence). In DNA form, the CDR3 reads TGTGCCAGCAACTCCTATAATTCACCCCTCCACTTT. It translates to CASNSYNSPLHF.

The chain links TRBV5-4 to TRBJ2-5; D remains ambiguous. Germline CDR1 is SGHNT and CDR2 is YYREEE (reference sequence). The V end lost 4 bases, the J end lost 4 bases, and 20 bases lay between the germline ends. This CDR3 has 16 residues. DNA for the CDR3: TGTGCCAGCAGCCCGCCCGGTGGGCTAGTAGGAGAGACCCAGTACTTC. Protein sequence: CASSPPGGLVGETQYF. Using reference TRBV5-4 and TRBJ2-5 for the parts outside the CDR3, the full variable domain is ETGVTQSPTHLIKTRGQQVTLRCSSQSGHNTVSWYQQALGQGPQFIFQYYREEENGRGNFPPRFSGLQFPNYSSELNVNALELDDSALYLCASSPPGGLVGETQYFGPGTRLLVL.

The chain carries TRBV9 and TRBJ2-1, with D perhaps given as TRBD1 or TRBD2 (6 bases each). This CDR3 has 16 amino acids. V was trimmed by 0 bases and J by 0 bases, leaving 10 bases between them. The V gene's germline CDR1 is SGDLS and CDR2 YYNGEE. This chain's CDR3 is CASSVVEGGSYNEQFF. As DNA, the CDR3 is TGTGCCAGCAGCGTAGTTGAGGGGGGCTCCTACAATGAGCAGTTCTTC.

The chain employs TRBV13 and TRBJ1-4; 7 positions agree with TRBD1. The CDR3 has 15 residues. From germline, CDR1 is PRHDT and CDR2 FYEKMQ (reference sequence). The junction had 3 bases not matched to a gene; V was cut back by 0 bases and J by 5 bases. The CDR3 nucleotides read TGTGCCAGCAGCTTAGGGACAGGGCTGAATGAAAAACTGTTTTTT. Amino acid sequence: CASSLGTGLNEKLFF. Variable domain in full (rest from reference TRBV13 and TRBJ1-4): AAGVIQSPRHLIKEKRETATLKCYPIPRHDTVYWYQQGPGQDPQFLISFYEKMQSDKGSIPDRFSAQQFSDYHSELNMSSLELGDSALYFCASSLGTGLNEKLFFGSGTQLSVL.

This clone has just a few counts. The chain uses TRBV5-6 and TRBJ2-5; weak D call: TRBD1 (5 bases). There are 13 residues in the CDR3. The germline V and J ends were trimmed by 0 bases and 10 bases, with 13 bases remaining between them. Per the germline V gene, CDR1 is SGHDT and CDR2 is YYEEEE. Here the CDR3 DNA reads TGTGCCAGCAGCTTGGGCTCGACAGAACTCCAGTACTTC. This codes for CASSLGSTELQYF.

V usage is TRBV7-2 and J usage is TRBJ1-1; D is ambiguous. The CDR3 contains 14 residues. The ends were cut back, 5 bases at V and 1 base at J, with 11 bases in the middle. Looked up from germline, CDR1 is SGHTA and CDR2 is FQGNSA. DNA for the CDR3: TGTGCCAGCAGCACCCGGACGGGGAACACTGAAGCTTTCTTT. Amino acids: CASSTRTGNTEAFF.

The V and J genes are TRBV7-2 and TRBJ1-2, with D possibly being TRBD1 (6 bases). The ends were cut back, 5 bases at V and 4 bases at J, with 11 bases in the middle. This CDR3 is built from 13 residues. The germline V gene encodes CDR1 SGHTA and CDR2 FQGNSA. The CDR3 spells CASSKQGTYGYTF. As DNA, the CDR3 is TGTGCCAGCAGCAAACAGGGTACCTATGGCTACACCTTC.

V and J are TRBV5-8 and TRBJ1-4; TRBD1 matches at 9 bases. The trim removed 0 bases at V and 0 bases at J, leaving 0 bases unmatched. CDR1 is SGHTS and CDR2 is YDEGEE in the germline V gene. The CDR3 spans 16 residues. The DNA for the CDR3 is TGTGCCAGCAGCTTGGGACAGGGGGCAACTAATGAAAAACTGTTTTTT. Amino acid sequence: CASSLGQGATNEKLFF.

The CDR3 DNA reads TGCAGCGCCCTCCGATCTGGAAACACCATATATTTT. Protein product: CSALRSGNTIYF. The rearrangement links TRBV29-1 to TRBJ1-3; D ambiguous. Germline CDR1 and CDR2: SQVTM and ANQGSEA. This CDR3 has 12 residues. The V gene lost 7 bases and the J gene lost 1 base, with 8 bases spanning the gap.

This sequence joins TRBV10-2 and TRBJ1-5; D unresolved. Germline-derived CDR1 and CDR2 are WSHSY and SAAADI. The CDR3 sequence is 13 residues long. Deletions cut 5 bases from V and 7 bases from J, with 12 bases between. For the CDR3, the DNA is TGCGCCAGCAGTTGGGGAATGGGGCAGCCCCAGCATTTT. As protein: CASSWGMGQPQHF.

This sequence joins TRBV15 and TRBJ1-5, with D hard to call. This CDR3 contains 15 residues. Germline V CDR1 and CDR2: LNHNV, YYDKDF (reference sequence). The V and J ends lost 1 base and 4 bases respectively, with 11 bases between them. The CDR3 here is CATSRGWVWNQPQHF. CDR3 DNA: TGTGCCACCAGCAGAGGCTGGGTTTGGAATCAGCCCCAGCATTTT.

The V gene is TRBV27, the J gene TRBJ1-6; D remains ambiguous. The CDR3 is 17 residues long. CDR1 and CDR2 from the germline V gene are MNHEY and SMNVEV (reference sequence). The V and J ends lost 1 base and 0 bases respectively, with 10 bases between them. The CDR3 region has the DNA TGTGCCAGCAGTTTATTTGGCCGAGACTCCTATAATTCACCCCTCCACTTT. Its protein product is CASSLFGRDSYNSPLHF.

The table lists this clone with a count of one. This chain connects TRBV18 to TRBJ2-7; weak D call: TRBD2 (6 bases). This CDR3 is built from 15 residues. Trimming removed 4 bases from V and 3 bases from J, with 16 bases in between. Germline V lookup: CDR1 KGHSH, CDR2 LQKENI. CDR3: CASSQPEGRGYEQYF. CDR3 coding DNA: TGTGCCAGCTCACAACCGGAGGGGAGAGGCTACGAGCAGTACTTC.

The genes are TRBV11-2 and TRBJ2-1, with TRBD2 matching 8 bases. Per germline, CDR1 SGHAT and CDR2 FQNNGV. V was pared by 6 bases and J by 13 bases, with 23 bases of the junction left unmatched. The CDR3 is 17 residues long. The CDR3 loop reads CASRTTGSGLGLGDQFF. The DNA of the CDR3 is TGTGCCAGCAGGACAACAGGGTCGGGACTAGGGTTAGGGGATCAGTTCTTC.

This chain links TRBV4-1 with TRBJ2-3, with TRBD1 identical over 7 bases. The CDR3 is made up of 16 amino acids. The trim removed 0 bases at V and 0 bases at J, leaving 3 bases unmatched. CDR1 is MGHRA, CDR2 YSYEKL, per germline. The CDR3 is CASSQDSGGSTDTQYF. The CDR3 DNA sequence: TGCGCCAGCAGCCAAGATTCAGGGGGTAGCACAGATACGCAGTATTTT.

The V call is TRBV10-2, the J call TRBJ1-1; perhaps TRBD1 as D (5 bases). The length of the CDR3 is 10 residues. V lost 8 bases and J 10 bases, leaving 11 bases between the germline ends. CDR1 and CDR2 from the germline V gene are WSHSY and SAAADI. DNA for the CDR3: TGCGCCAGCGGGGCCCCTGGAGCTTTCTTT. Its protein product is CASGAPGAFF.

The J gene is TRBJ2-5, the V gene TRBV5-1, with D possibly TRBD1 on 5 matching bases. The CDR3 totals 15 residues. The germline CDR1 and CDR2 sequences are SGHRS and YFSETQ. The V gene lost 0 bases and the J gene lost 6 bases, with 15 bases spanning the gap. Here the CDR3 DNA reads TGCGCCAGCAGCTTGGAGGGCAGGGCCTTGAAGACCCAGTACTTC. Its translation is CASSLEGRALKTQYF.

This clone was observed a single time. This chain uses TRBV23-1 with TRBJ1-6, with D maybe TRBD1 (5 bases). TRBV23-1 is an ORF for which the function is uncertain. There are 15 residues in the CDR3. V gave up 3 bases and J gave up 7 bases, with 13 bases separating them. The CDR3, as DNA: TGCGCCAGCAGTCACTCTAAAGACAGCAATTCACCCCTCCACTTT. Protein sequence: CASSHSKDSNSPLHF.

This chain uses TRBV5-6 with TRBJ2-5; D is undetermined. The DNA end is a closer match to TRBJ2-7, so the J assignment may be wrong. Germline V gene data show CDR1 as SGHDT and CDR2 as YYEEEE. The CDR3 totals 10 residues. In nucleotides, the CDR3 is TGTGCCAGCAGCCGCTACGAGCAGTACTTC. This encodes CASSRYEQYF.

The V call is TRBV5-4, the J call TRBJ2-7; D is perhaps TRBD1 or TRBD2 (5 bases each). V shed 4 bases and J shed 3 bases, with 17 bases lying between them. The CDR3 covers 15 residues. Germline V lookup: CDR1 SGHNT, CDR2 YYREEE (reference sequence). In DNA form, the CDR3 reads TGTGCCAGCAGCCATCCGAGGGACGGAGGCTACGAGCAGTACTTC. This sequence encodes CASSHPRDGGYEQYF.

The chain couples TRBV7-2 to TRBJ1-2; D gene ambiguous. V lost 10 bases, J lost 1 base, and 19 bases lay in between. Germline V lookup: CDR1 SGHTA, CDR2 FQGNSA. This CDR3 has 15 residues. CDR3 coding DNA: TGTGCCACTTACAACTCACTCAGTAATAACTATGGCTACACCTTC. Residues: CATYNSLSNNYGYTF. The full variable domain, with the rest looked up from reference TRBV7-2 and TRBJ1-2, is GAGVSQSPSNKVTEKGKDVELRCDPISGHTALYWYRQSLGQGLEFLIYFQGNSAPDKSGLPSDRFSAERTGGSVSTLTIQRTQQEDSAVYLCATYNSLSNNYGYTFGSGTRLTVV.

J is TRBJ1-2 and V is TRBV29-1, with D possibly matching TRBD1 (5 bases). This CDR3 is built from 12 residues. Trimming cost V 6 bases and J 9 bases, with 17 bases left between them. Germline lookup yields CDR1 SQVTM and CDR2 ANQGSEA. The CDR3 nucleotides are TGCAGCGTGGGGGTGGGGTTGGCGAGCTACACCTTC. It codes for CSVGVGLASYTF.

This chain's CDR3 is CASRGQGMDYGYTF. The CDR3, as DNA: TGTGCCAGCAGGGGACAGGGGATGGACTATGGCTACACCTTC. The chain links TRBV6-5 to TRBJ1-2; TRBD1 aligns across 10 bases. CDR1 MNHEY and CDR2 SVGAGI come from the germline V gene. Trimming cost V 6 bases and J 3 bases; bases outside gene matches: 4. There are 14 residues in the CDR3.

The V and J genes are TRBV5-4 and TRBJ2-7, with 7 positions matching TRBD1. The V segment lost 4 bases and the J segment 3 bases; nucleotides outside the gene matches: 7. The CDR3 runs to 14 residues. Germline CDR1 and CDR2: SGHNT and YYREEE (reference sequence). CDR3 loop: CASSLGQKDYEQYF. DNA of the CDR3: TGTGCCAGCAGCCTGGGACAGAAAGACTACGAGCAGTACTTC.

The chain couples TRBV6-1 to TRBJ1-2, with no clear D. The CDR3 length is 14 residues. Looked up from germline, CDR1 is MNHNS and CDR2 is SASEGT. Trimming removed 0 bases from V and 4 bases from J, with 9 bases in between. CDR3 nucleotides: TGTGCCAGCAGTGAAGCGTGGGCAGGCTATGGCTACACCTTC. Translated: CASSEAWAGYGYTF.